These 2 T cell receptor beta chains were all obtained from the same sample, sequenced in a study of yellow fever vaccine responses in identical twins. A single record per CDR3 protein comes from TCRdb applying MiXCR to the RT-PCR reads. The sample shows almost 400 distinct CDR3 sequences, roughly 68% of them seen only once. The source was T cells from blood (PBMCs), unsorted or a sorted subset (not recorded which), collected before or after yellow fever vaccination (not recorded which). The receptors come from a female donor who received the yellow fever vaccine.

V and J are TRBV12-3 or TRBV12-4 and TRBJ2-7; 14 bases line up with TRBD2. V was pared by 6 bases and J by 0 bases, with 7 bases of the junction left unmatched. The CDR3 runs 17 residues. The CDR3 region has the DNA TGTGCCAGCAGGGGGACTAGCGGGAGAAGGAGCTCCTACGAGCAGTACTTC. The encoded protein is CASRGTSGRRSSYEQYF.

The V call is TRBV10-3, the J call TRBJ2-3, with TRBD1 matching 9 bases. The CDR3 is made up of 14 amino acids. Germline CDR1 and CDR2: ENHRY and SYGVKD. After removal of 4 bases from V and 4 bases from J, the junction contained 3 bases not matched to a gene. Here the CDR3 reads CAISGTGVPDTQYF. CDR3 sequence (DNA): TGTGCCATCAGTGGGACAGGGGTGCCAGATACGCAGTATTTT.